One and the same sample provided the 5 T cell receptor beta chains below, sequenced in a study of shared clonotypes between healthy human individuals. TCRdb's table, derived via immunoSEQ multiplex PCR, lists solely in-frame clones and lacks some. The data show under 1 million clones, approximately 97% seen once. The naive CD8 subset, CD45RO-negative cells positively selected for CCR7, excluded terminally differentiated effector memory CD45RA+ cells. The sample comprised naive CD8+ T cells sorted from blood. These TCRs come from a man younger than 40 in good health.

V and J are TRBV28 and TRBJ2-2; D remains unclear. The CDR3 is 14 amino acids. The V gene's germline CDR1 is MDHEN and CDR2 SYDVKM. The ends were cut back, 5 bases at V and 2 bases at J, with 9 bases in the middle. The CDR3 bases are TGTGCCAGCAGTAACTGGTTAAACACCGGGGAGCTGTTTTTT. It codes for CASSNWLNTGELFF.

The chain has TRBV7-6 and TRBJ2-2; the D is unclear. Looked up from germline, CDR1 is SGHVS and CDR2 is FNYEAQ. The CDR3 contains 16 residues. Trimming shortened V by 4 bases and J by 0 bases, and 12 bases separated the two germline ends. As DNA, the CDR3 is TGTGCCAGCAGCTCCCAGGAGACGACGAACACCGGGGAGCTGTTTTTT. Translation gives CASSSQETTNTGELFF.

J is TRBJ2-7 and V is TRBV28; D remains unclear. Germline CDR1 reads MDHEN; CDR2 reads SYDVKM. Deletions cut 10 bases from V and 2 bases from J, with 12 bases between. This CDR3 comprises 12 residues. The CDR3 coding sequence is TGTGCCACCGGCCCTGTTGCCTACGAGCAGTACTTC. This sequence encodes CATGPVAYEQYF.

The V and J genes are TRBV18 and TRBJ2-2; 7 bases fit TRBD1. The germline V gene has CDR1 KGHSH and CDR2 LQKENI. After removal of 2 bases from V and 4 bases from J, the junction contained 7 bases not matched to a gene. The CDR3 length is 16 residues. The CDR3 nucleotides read TGTGCCAGCTCACCAGGGCAGGGGGTTCTCACCGGGGAGCTGTTTTTT. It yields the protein CASSPGQGVLTGELFF.

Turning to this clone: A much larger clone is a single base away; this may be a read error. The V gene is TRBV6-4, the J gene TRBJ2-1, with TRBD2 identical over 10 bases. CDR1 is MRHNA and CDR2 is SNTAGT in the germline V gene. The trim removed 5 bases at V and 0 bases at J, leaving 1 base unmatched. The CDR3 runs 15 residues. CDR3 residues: CASSPSGGSYNEQFF. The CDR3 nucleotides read TGTGCCAGCAGTCCTAGCGGGGGCTCCTACAATGAGCAGTTCTTC.